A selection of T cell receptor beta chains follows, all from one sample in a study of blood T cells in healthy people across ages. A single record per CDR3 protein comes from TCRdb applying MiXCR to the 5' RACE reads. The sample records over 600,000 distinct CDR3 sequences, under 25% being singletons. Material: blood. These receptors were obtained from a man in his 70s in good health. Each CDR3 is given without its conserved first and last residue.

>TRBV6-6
ATGPEWSGANVLT
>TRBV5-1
ASSLEASTTDTQY
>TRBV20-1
SARVVGGNTEAF
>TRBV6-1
ASSEFLADPYNEQF
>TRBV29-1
SVELGQKNIQY
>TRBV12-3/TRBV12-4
AGSLRVRASETQY
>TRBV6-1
ASSLIVGRFLYEQY
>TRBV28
ASRLTGGTGELF
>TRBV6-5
ASSSRMRAGYQETQY
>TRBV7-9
ASSLQRGPGELF
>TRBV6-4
ASSEDRASTDTQY
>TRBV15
ATSRARGEETQY
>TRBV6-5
ASTKTGRQETQY
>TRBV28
ASFSLGHHYEQY
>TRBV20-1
SARGQALGYGYT
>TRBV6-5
ASSKPGVDTQY
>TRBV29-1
SVVVAGVNDEQF
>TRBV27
ASSPIPGLAGEETQY
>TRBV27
ASSHPGAGEETQY
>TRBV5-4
ASSLDYGTQY
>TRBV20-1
SARVPVGLAQETQY
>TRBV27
ASSLTRDTEAF
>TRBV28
ASSPGLAGGNEQF
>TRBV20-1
SASTALTNEQY
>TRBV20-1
CAMTGSNTEAF
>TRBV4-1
ASSPPHRQVEKLF
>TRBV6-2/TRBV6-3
ASSSPLAGGYEQY
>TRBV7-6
ASSPHGTEQF
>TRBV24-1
ATSDGGSQTQY
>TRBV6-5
ASSYQDPNEKLF
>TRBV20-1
SASLILAGTYEQY
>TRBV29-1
SVSRSGGAATRRSTEAF
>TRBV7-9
ASSLVFRGGLETQY
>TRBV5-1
ASSLRSGRQETQY
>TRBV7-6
ASSPQLTDNEQF
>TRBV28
ASSLGPAQETQY